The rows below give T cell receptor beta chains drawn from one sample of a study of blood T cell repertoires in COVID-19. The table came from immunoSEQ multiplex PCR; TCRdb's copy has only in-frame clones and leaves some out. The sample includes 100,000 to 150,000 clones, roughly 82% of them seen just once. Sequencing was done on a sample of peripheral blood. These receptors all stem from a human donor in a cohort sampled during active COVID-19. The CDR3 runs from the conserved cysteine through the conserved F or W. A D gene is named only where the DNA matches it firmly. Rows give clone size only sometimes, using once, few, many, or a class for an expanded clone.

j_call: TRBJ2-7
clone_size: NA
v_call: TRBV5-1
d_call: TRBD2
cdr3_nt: TGCGCCAGCAGCCTAGGGACTAGCGGGAGGAAGGAGCAGTACTTC
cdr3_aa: CASSLGTSGRKEQYF

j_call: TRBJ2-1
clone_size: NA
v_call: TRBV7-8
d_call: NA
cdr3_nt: TGTGCCAGCAGCTCTGGACAGTACAATGAGCAGTTCTTC
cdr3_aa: CASSSGQYNEQFF

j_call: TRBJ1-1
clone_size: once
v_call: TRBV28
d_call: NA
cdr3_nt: TGTGCCAGCAGTTTAAGCCAGGGGAAAGCTTTCTTT
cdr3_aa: CASSLSQGKAFF

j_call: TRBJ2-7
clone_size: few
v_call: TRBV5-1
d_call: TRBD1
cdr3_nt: TGCGCCAGCAGCCCGGAAGGACAGGGGGACACAAGGTACTTC
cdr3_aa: CASSPEGQGDTRYF

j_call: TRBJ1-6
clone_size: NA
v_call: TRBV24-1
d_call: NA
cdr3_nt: TGTGCCACCAGGGGGGGGAATTCACCCCTCCACTTT
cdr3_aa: CATRGGNSPLHF

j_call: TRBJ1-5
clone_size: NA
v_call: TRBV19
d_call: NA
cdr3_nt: TGTGCCAGTAGTGTGGGGCTTAGCAATCAGCCCCAGCATTTT
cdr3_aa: CASSVGLSNQPQHF

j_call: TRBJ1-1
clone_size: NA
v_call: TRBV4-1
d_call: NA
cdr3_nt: TGCGCCAGCAGCCAAGATCCCCTTTACAGGGTAGCTTTCTTT
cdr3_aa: CASSQDPLYRVAFF

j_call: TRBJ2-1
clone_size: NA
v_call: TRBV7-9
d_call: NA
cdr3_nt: TGTGCCAGCCAACCGGGGGGCCGGGAGGTCTACAATGAGCAGTTCTTC
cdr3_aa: CASQPGGREVYNEQFF

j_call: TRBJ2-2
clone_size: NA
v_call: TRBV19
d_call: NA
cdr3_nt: TGTGCCAGTAGTAAAACTAGCAGAAACACCGGGGAGCTGTTTTTT
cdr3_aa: CASSKTSRNTGELFF

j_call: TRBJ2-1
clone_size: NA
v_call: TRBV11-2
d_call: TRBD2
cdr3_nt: TGTGCCAGCAGCTTAGCCGTACTAGCGGCGCTCAGAAACAATGAGCAGTTCTTC
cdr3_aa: CASSLAVLAALRNNEQFF

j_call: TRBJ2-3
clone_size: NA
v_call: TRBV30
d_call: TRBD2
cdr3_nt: TGTGCCTGGAGTGTAGCGGGAGAGCGCCCGCATACGCAGTATTTT
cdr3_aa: CAWSVAGERPHTQYF

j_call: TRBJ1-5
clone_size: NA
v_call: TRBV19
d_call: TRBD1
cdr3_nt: TGTGCCAGTAGTATAGCCGCACAGGGGTGGAAGCCCCAGCATTTT
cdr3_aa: CASSIAAQGWKPQHF

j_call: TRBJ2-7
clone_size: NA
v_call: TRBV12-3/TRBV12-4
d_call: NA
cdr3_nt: TGTGCCAGCACCCTGACAGGCGCCTACGAGCAGTACTTC
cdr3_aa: CASTLTGAYEQYF

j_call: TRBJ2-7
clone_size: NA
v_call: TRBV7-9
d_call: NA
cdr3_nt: TGTGCCAGCATCCGAGGTGGAGCGAATTCCCCCTACGAGCAGTACTTC
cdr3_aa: CASIRGGANSPYEQYF

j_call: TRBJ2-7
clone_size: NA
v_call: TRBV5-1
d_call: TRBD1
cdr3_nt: TGCGCCAGCAGCTTACAGGGGGCGAGCTCCTACGAGCAGTACTTC
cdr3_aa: CASSLQGASSYEQYF